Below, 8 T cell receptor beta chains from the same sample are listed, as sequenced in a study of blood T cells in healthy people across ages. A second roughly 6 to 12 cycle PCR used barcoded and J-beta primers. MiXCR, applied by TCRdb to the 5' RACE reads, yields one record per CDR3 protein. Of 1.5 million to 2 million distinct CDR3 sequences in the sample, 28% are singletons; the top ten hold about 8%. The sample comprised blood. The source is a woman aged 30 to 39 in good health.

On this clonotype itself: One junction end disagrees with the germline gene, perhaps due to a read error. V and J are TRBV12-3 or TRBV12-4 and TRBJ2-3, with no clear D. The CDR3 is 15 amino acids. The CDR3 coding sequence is TGTGCCAGCAGGGTGGACGTAATGAGCACAGATACGGAGTATTTT. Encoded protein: CASRVDVMSTDTEYF.

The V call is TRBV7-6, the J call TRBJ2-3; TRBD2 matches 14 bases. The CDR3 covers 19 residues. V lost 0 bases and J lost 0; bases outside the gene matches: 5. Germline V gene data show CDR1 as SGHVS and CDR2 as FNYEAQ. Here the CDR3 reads CASSLAGLAGVGSTDTQYF. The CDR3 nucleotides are TGTGCCAGCAGCTTAGCGGGACTAGCGGGAGTCGGAAGCACAGATACGCAGTATTTT.

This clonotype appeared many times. As DNA, the CDR3 is TGTGCCAGCAGCCCCTCATCCCGGGGGGGACAAGAGACCCAGTACTTC. This encodes CASSPSSRGGQETQYF. The V gene is TRBV5-5, the J gene TRBJ2-5; 8 bases agree with TRBD2. CDR1 is SGHKS, CDR2 YYEKEE, per germline (reference sequence). This CDR3 is 16 amino acids long. After removal of 4 bases from V and 2 bases from J, the junction contained 10 bases not matched to a gene.

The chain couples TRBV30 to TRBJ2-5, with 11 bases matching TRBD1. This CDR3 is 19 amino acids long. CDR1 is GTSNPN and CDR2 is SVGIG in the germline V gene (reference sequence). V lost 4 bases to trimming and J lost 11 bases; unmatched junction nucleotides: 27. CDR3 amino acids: CAWTGTGGGGSRSYNEQYF. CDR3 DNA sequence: TGTGCCTGGACTGGGACAGGGGGTGGGGGGAGTAGATCCTACAATGAGCAGTACTTC.

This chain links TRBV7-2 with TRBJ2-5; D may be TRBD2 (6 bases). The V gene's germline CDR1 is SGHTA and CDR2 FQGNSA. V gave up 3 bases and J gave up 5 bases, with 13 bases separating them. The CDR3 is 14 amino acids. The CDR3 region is CASSFWRERETQYF. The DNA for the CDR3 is TGTGCCAGCAGCTTTTGGCGGGAACGGGAGACCCAGTACTTC.

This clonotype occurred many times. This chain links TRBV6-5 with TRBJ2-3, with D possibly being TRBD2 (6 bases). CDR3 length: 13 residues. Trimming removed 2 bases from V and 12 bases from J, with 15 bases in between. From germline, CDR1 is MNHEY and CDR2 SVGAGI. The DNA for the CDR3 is TGTGCCAGCAGTTACGATGGTAGCGGCGCACAGTATTTT. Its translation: CASSYDGSGAQYF.

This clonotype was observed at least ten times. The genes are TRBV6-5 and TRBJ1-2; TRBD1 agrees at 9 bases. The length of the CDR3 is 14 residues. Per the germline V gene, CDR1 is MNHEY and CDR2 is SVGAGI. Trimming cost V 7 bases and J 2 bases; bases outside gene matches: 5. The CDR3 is CASNRQGGNYGYTF. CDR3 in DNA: TGTGCCAGCAACAGACAGGGGGGGAACTATGGCTACACCTTC.

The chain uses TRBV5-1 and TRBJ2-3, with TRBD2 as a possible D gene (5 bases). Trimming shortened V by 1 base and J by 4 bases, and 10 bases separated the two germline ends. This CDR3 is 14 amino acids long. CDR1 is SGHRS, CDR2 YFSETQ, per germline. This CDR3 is CASSLRGSADTQYF. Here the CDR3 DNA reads TGCGCCAGCAGCTTGAGAGGGTCTGCAGATACGCAGTATTTT.